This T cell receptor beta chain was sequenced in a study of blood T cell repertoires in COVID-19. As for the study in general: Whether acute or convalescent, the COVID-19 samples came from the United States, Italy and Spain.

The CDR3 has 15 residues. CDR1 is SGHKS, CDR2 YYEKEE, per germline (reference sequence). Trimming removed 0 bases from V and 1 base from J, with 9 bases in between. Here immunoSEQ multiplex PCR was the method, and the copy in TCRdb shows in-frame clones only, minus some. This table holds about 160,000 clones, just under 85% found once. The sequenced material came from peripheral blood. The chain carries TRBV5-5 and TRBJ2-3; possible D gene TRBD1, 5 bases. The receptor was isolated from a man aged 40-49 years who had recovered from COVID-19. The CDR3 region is CASSLAGFGTDTQYF. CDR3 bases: TGTGCCAGCAGCTTGGCAGGGTTTGGCACAGATACGCAGTATTTT.